This T cell receptor beta chain was sequenced for a study of T-cell memory formation after mild COVID-19. General study points: Second-wave clones reaching peak frequency on day 37 lacked confirmed SARS-CoV-2 specificity. There was a balanced CD4/CD8 profile in clones contracting day 15 to 85, and later expanders leaned CD4+. For contracting clones, CD4+ ones sat mainly in CM and EM, CD8+ in EMRA.

Worth noting for this clonotype: Antigen unknown.

TCRdb ran MiXCR on the 5' RACE reads and lists one entry per CDR3 protein. This sample yields over 300,000 distinct CDR3 sequences, of which 20% to 25% are seen a single time; 20% to 25% belongs to the top ten. The CDR3 runs to 12 residues. V gave up 4 bases and J gave up 5 bases, with 7 bases separating them. Looked up from germline, CDR1 is SEHNR and CDR2 is FQNEAQ (reference sequence). The chain joins TRBV7-9 to TRBJ2-3; possibly TRBD2 for D (5 bases). The sample was PBMCs or a T cell subset sorted from them (not recorded which). This sequence originates from a man younger than 35 who had mild COVID-19 (a few samples of this study predate the infection). Cell type and time point are not known. CDR3 sequence (DNA): TGTGCCAGCAGCTGGACTGTAGATACGCAGTATTTT. Its translation: CASSWTVDTQYF. Based on the CDR3 plus reference TRBV7-9 and TRBJ2-3, the full variable domain is DTGVSQNPRHKITKRGQNVTFRCDPISEHNRLYWYRQTLGQGPEFLTYFQNEAQLEKSRLLSDRFSAERPKGSFSTLEIQRTEQGDSAMYLCASSWTVDTQYFGPGTRLTVL.